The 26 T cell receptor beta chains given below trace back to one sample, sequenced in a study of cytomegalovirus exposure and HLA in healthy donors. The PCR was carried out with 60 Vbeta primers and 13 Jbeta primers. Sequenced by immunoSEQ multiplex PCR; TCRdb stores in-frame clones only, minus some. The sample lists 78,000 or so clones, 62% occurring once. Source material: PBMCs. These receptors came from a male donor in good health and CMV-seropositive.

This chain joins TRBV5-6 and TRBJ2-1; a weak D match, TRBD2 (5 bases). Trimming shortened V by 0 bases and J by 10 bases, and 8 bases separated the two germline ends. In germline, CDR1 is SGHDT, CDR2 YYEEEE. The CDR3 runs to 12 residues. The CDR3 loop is CASSLAPGEQFF. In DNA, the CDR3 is TGTGCCAGCAGCTTGGCCCCGGGAGAGCAGTTCTTC. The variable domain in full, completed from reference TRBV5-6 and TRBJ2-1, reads DAGVTQSPTHLIKTRGQQVTLRCSPKSGHDTVSWYQQALGQGPQFIFQYYEEEERQRGNFPDRFSGHQFPNYSSELNVNALLLGDSALYLCASSLAPGEQFFGPGTRLTVL.

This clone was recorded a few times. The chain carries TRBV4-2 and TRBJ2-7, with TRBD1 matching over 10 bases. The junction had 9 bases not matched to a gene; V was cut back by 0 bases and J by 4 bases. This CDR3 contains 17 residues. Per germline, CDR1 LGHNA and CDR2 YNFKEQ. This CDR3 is CASSQDSLRGQGYEQYF. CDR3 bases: TGTGCCAGCAGCCAAGATTCCCTGCGGGGACAGGGGTACGAGCAGTACTTC.

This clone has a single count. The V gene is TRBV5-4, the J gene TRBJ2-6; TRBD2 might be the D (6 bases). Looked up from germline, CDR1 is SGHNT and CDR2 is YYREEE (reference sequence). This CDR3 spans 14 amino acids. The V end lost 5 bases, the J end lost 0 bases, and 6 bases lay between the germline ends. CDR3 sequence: CASRGGSGANVLTF. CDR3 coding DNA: TGTGCCAGCAGGGGGGGCTCTGGGGCCAACGTCCTGACTTTC. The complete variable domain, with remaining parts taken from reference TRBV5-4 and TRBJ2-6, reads ETGVTQSPTHLIKTRGQQVTLRCSSQSGHNTVSWYQQALGQGPQFIFQYYREEENGRGNFPPRFSGLQFPNYSSELNVNALELDDSALYLCASRGGSGANVLTFGAGSRLTVL.

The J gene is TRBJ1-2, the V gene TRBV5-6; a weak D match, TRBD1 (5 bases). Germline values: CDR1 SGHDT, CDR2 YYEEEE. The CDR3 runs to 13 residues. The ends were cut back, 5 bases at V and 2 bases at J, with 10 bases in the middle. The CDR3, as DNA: TGTGCCAGCAGATCTGACAGCAACTATGGCTACACCTTC. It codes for CASRSDSNYGYTF.

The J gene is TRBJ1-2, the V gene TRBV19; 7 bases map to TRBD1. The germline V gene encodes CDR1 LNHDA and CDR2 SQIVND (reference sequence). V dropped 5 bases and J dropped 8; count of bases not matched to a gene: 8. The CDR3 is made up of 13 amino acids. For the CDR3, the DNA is TGTGCCAGTAGTGGTAGGGGGCTAGGCGGCTACACCTTC. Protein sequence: CASSGRGLGGYTF.

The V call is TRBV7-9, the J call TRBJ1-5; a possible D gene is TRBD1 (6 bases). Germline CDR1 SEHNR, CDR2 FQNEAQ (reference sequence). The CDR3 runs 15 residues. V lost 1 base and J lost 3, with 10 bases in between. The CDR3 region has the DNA TGTGCCAGCAGCTTAGGCACAGGGTACAATCAGCCCCAGCATTTT. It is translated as CASSLGTGYNQPQHF.

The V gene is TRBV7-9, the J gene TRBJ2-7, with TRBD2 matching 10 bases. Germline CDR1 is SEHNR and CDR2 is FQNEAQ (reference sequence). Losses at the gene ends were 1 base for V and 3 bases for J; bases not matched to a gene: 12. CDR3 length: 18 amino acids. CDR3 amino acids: CASSLGEGWTSGFYEQYF. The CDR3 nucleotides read TGTGCCAGCAGCTTAGGAGAGGGGTGGACTAGCGGCTTCTACGAGCAGTACTTC.

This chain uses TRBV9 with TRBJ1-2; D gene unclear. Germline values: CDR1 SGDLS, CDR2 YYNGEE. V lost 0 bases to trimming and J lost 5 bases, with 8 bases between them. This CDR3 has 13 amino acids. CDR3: CASSVVEGYGYTF. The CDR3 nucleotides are TGTGCCAGCAGCGTAGTAGAGGGATATGGCTACACCTTC.

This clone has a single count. The CDR3 here is CASSYVPGTGYNEQFF. CDR3 nucleotides: TGTGCCAGCAGCTACGTCCCCGGGACAGGTTACAATGAGCAGTTCTTC. The chain joins TRBV6-5 to TRBJ2-1, with 8 positions matching TRBD1. Germline loops: CDR1 MNHEY, CDR2 SVGAGI. The CDR3 consists of 16 residues. The V and J ends lost 6 bases and 4 bases, in that order; junction bases with no gene match: 11.

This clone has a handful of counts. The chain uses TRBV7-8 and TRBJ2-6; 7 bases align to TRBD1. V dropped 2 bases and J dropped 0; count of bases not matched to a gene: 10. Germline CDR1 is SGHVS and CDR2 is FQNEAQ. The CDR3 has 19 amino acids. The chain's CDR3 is CASSLRAWTGDSGANVLTF. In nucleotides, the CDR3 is TGTGCCAGCAGCTTAAGAGCTTGGACAGGAGACTCTGGGGCCAACGTCCTGACTTTC.

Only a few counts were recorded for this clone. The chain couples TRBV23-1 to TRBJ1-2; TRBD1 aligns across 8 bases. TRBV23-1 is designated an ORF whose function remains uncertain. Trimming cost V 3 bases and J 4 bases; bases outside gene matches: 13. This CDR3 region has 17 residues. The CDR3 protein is CASSHPWTGTGVYGYTF. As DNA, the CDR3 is TGCGCCAGCAGTCACCCCTGGACAGGGACGGGGGTCTATGGCTACACCTTC.

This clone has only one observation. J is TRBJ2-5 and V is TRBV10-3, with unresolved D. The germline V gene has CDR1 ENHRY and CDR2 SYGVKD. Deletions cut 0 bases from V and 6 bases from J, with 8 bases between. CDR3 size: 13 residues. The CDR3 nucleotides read TGTGCCATCAGTGAGTCGGGCCCCAAGACCCAGTACTTC. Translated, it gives CAISESGPKTQYF.

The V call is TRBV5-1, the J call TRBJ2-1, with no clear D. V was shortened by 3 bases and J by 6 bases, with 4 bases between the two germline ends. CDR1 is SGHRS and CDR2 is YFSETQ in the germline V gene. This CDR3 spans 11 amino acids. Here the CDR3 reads CASSYSNEQFF. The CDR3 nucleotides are TGCGCCAGCAGCTACTCCAATGAGCAGTTCTTC.

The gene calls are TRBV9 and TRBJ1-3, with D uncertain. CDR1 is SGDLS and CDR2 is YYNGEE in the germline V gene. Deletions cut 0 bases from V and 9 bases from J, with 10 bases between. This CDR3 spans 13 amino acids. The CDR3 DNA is TGTGCCAGCAGCGTAGCTGCCAGTTCCACCATATATTTT. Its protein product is CASSVAASSTIYF. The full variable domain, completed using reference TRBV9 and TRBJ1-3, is DSGVTQTPKHLITATGQRVTLRCSPRSGDLSVYWYQQSLDQGLQFLIQYYNGEERAKGNILERFSAQQFPDLHSELNLSSLELGDSALYFCASSVAASSTIYFGEGSWLTVV.

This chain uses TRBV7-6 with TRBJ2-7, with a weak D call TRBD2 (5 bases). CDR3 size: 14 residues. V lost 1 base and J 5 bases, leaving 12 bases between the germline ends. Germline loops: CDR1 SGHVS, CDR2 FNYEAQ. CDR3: CASSLGRSGHEQYF. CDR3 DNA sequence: TGTGCCAGCAGCTTAGGTAGGAGCGGTCACGAGCAGTACTTC.

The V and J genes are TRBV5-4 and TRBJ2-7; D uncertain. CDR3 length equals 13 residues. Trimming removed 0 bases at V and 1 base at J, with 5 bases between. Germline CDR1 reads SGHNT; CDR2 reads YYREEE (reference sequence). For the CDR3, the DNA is TGTGCCAGCAGCTTGGTTCTTTCCTACGAGCAGTACTTC. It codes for CASSLVLSYEQYF.

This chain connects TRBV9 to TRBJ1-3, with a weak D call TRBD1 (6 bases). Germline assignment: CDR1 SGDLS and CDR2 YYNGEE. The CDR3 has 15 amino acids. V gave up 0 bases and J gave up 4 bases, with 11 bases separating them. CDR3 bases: TGTGCCAGCAGCGTAGAGAAGGGGACAGGAAACACCATATATTTT. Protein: CASSVEKGTGNTIYF.

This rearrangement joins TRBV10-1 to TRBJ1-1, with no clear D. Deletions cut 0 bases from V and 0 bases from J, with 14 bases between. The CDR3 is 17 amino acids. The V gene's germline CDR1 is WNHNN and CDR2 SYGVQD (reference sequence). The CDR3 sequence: CASSESKSSYMNTEAFF. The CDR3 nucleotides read TGCGCCAGCAGTGAGTCGAAAAGTTCTTACATGAACACTGAAGCTTTCTTT.

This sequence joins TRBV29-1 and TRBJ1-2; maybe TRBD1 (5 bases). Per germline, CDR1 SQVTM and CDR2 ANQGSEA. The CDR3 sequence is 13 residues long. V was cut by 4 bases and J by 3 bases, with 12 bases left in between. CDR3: CSVVSGGDYGYTF. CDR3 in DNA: TGCAGCGTTGTTTCGGGGGGGGACTATGGCTACACCTTC.

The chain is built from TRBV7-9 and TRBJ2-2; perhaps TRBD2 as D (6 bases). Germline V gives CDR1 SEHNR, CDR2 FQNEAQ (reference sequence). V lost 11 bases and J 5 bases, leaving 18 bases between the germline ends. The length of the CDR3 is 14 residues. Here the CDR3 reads CASSQTRFTGELFF. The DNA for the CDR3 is TGTGCCTCCTCCCAGACTAGGTTTACCGGGGAGCTGTTTTTT.

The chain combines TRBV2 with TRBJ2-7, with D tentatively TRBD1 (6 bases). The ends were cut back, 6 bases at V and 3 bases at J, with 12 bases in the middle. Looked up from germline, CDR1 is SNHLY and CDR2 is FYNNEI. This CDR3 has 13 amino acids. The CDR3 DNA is TGTGCCAGCAGCTGGGGACAACTCTACGAGCAGTACTTC. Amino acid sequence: CASSWGQLYEQYF.

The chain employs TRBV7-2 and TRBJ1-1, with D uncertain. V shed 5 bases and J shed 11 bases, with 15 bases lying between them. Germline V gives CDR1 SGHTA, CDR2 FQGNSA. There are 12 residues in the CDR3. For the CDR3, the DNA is TGTGCCAGCAGCCCCCCCGGGAGGTGGGCTTTCTTT. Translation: CASSPPGRWAFF.

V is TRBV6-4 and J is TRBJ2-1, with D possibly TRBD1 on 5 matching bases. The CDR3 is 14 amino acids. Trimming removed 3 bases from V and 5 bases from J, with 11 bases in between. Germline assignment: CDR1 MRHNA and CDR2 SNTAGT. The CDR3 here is CASSEWAGNNEQFF. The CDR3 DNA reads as TGTGCCAGCAGTGAATGGGCAGGGAACAATGAGCAGTTCTTC.

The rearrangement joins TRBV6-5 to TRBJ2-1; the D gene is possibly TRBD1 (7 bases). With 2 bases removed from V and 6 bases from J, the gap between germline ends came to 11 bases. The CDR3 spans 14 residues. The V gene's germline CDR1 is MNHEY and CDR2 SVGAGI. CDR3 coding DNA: TGTGCCAGCAGTTACGCGGGACAGACCAATGAGCAGTTCTTC. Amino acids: CASSYAGQTNEQFF.

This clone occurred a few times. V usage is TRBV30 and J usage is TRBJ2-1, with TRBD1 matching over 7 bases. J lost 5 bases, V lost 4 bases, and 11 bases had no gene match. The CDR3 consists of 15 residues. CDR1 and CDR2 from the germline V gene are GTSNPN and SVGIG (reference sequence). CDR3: CAWIGQAGRNNEQFF. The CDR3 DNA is TGTGCCTGGATTGGACAGGCCGGCAGAAACAATGAGCAGTTCTTC.

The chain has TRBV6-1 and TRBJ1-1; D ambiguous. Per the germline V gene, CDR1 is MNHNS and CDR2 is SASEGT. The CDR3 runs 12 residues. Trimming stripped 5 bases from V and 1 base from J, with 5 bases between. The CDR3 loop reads CASSLSNTEAFF. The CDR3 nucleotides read TGTGCCAGCAGTCTGTCGAACACTGAAGCTTTCTTT.